This TCR beta chain appears in the sequencing data of a study of T cell repertoires in cytomegalovirus infection. For the study at large: Signatures in public TCR beta sequences pointed to both CMV infection and matching HLA type.

TCRdb reanalysed the reads using MiXCR and keeps one entry per CDR3 protein. The sample has hundreds of thousands of distinct CDR3 sequences; 25% to 30% are singletons. In the case of this clonotype: What it recognizes is unknown.

Findings of the study overall: Carriers of CMV plus the relevant HLA were identified by cumulative public TCR beta family frequency. Ex vivo responses were dominated by HLA-C-restricted CMV-specific TCR beta clonotypes.

The input for sequencing was cultured PBMCs, taken from culture after CMV antigen stimulation. This TCR derives from a human donor in good health (CMV status not recorded). Some clones in this sample may be carry-over from other donors' samples.

Here the CDR3 reads CASSYGQGRNQPQHF. The CDR3 bases are TGCGCCAGCAGCTACGGACAGGGAAGAAATCAGCCCCAGCATTTT. The chain combines TRBV5-1 with TRBJ1-5; 8 nucleotides match TRBD1. Looked up from germline, CDR1 is SGHRS and CDR2 is YFSETQ. The CDR3 runs 15 residues. The junction had 6 bases not matched to a gene; V was cut back by 3 bases and J by 4 bases.